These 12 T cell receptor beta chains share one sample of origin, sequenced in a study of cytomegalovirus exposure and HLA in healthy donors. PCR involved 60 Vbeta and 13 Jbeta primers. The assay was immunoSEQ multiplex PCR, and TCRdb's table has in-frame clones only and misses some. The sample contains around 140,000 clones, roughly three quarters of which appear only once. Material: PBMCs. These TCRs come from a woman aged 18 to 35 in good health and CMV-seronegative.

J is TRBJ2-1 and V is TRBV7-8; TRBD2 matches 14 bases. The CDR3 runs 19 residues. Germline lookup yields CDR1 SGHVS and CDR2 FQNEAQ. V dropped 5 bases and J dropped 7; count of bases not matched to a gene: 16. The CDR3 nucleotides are TGTGCCAGCAGCCCTCGTGTCCGACTAGCGGGAGGGCCGGGGAATGAGCAGTTCTTC. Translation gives CASSPRVRLAGGPGNEQFF.

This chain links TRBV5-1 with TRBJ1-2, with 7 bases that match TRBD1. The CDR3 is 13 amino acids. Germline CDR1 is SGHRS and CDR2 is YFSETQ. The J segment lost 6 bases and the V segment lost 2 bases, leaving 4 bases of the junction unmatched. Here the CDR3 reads CASSFSDRDGYTF. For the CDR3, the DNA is TGCGCCAGCAGCTTCTCAGACAGGGATGGCTACACCTTC.

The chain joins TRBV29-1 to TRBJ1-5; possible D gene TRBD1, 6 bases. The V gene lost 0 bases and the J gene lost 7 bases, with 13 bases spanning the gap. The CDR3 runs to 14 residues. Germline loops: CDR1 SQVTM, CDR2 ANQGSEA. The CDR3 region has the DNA TGCAGCGTTGAAGATCTGGACAGTGGGCAGCCCCAGCATTTT. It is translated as CSVEDLDSGQPQHF.

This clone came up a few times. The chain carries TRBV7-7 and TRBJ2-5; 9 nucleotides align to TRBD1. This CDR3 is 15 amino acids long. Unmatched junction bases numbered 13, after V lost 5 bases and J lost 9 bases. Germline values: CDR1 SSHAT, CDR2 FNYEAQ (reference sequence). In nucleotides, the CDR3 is TGTGCCAGCAGCGGATCCGGGACAGGGACGGGCGCCCAGTACTTC. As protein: CASSGSGTGTGAQYF.

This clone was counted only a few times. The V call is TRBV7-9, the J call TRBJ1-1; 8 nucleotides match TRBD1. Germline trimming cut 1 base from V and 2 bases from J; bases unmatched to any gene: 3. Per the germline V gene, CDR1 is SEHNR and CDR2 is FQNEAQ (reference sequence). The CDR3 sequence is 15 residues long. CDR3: CASSLGTGFNTEAFF. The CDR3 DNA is TGTGCCAGCAGCTTAGGGACAGGGTTCAACACTGAAGCTTTCTTT.

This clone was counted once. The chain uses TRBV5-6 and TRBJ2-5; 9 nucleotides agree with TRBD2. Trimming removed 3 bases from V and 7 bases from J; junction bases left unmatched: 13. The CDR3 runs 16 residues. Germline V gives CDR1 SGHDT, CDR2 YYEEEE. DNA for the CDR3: TGTGCCAGCAGCTCGACTAGCGGAGACTTGTGGGGGACCCAGTACTTC. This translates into CASSSTSGDLWGTQYF.

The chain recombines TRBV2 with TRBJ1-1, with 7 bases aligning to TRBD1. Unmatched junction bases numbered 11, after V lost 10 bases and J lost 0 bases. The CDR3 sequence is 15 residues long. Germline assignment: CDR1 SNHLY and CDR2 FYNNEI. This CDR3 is CAIPRDRVMNTEAFF. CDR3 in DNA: TGTGCCATTCCAAGGGACAGAGTCATGAACACTGAAGCTTTCTTT.

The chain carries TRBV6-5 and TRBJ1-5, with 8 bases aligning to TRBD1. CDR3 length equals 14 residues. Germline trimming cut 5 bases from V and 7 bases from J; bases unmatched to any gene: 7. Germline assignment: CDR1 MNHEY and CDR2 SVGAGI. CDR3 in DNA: TGTGCCAGCAGTATACAGGGGGGTGAACAGCCCCAGCATTTT. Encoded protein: CASSIQGGEQPQHF.

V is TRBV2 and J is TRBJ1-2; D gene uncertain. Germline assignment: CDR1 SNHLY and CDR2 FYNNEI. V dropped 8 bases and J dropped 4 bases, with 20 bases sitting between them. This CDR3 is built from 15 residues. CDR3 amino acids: CASLRANTAGYGYTF. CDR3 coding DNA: TGTGCCAGCTTGCGCGCTAACACAGCCGGCTATGGCTACACCTTC.

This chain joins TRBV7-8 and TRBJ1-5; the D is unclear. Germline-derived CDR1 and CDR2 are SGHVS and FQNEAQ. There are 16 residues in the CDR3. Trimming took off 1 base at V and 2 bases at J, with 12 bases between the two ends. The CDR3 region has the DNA TGTGCCAGCAGCTTAGTTTTGGCCGGGGGCAATCAGCCCCAGCATTTT. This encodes CASSLVLAGGNQPQHF.

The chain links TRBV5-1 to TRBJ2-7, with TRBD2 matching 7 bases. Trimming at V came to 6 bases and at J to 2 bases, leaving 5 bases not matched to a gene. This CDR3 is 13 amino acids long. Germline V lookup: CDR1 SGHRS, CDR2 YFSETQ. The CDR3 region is CASKGEGPYEQYF. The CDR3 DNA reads TGCGCCAGCAAAGGGGAGGGTCCCTACGAGCAGTACTTC.

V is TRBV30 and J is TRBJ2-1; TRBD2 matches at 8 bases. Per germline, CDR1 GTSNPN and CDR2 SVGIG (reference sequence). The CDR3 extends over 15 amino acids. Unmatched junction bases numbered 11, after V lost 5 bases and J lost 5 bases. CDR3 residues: CAWHKAGEPNNEQFF. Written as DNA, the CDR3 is TGTGCCTGGCACAAAGCGGGAGAGCCAAACAATGAGCAGTTCTTC.